This T cell receptor (beta chain) is drawn from a study of beta chain features in type 1 diabetes. This clone has ten or more counts. Central memory, naive, regulatory and stem cell-like memory CD4+ cells were sorted by CD45RO/CCR7/CD25/CD127/CD95/CD27. The V gene end was trimmed by 6 bases and the J gene end by 8 bases; junction bases not matched to a gene: 5. The CDR3 contains 13 residues. Germline CDR1 LNHDA, CDR2 SQIVND (reference sequence). The study reverse transcribed the entire isolated RNA, so it sequenced expressed TCRB transcripts. Sequencing produced, on average, approximately 940,000 reads for the stem cell-like memory T cell samples. Clones were read by immunoSEQ multiplex PCR, and TCRdb kept only the in-frame ones, dropping some. The table has 80,000 to 90,000 clones, around a third seen once; the top ten hold approximately 0.45%.

What was sequenced was stem cell memory CD4+ T cells from blood. The sequence came from a woman younger than 30 in good health. This chain connects TRBV19 to TRBJ2-1, with 9 bases fitting TRBD2. The CDR3 DNA reads as TGTGCCAGTAGGGCGGGAGGGCATTATGAGCAGTTCTTC. It yields the protein CASRAGGHYEQFF. The variable domain in full, with the rest retrieved from reference TRBV19 and TRBJ2-1, is DGGITQSPKYLFRKEGQNVTLSCEQNLNHDAMYWYRQDPGQGLRLIYYSQIVNDFQKGDIAEGYSVSREKKESFPLTVTSAQKNPTAFYLCASRAGGHYEQFFGPGTRLTVL.